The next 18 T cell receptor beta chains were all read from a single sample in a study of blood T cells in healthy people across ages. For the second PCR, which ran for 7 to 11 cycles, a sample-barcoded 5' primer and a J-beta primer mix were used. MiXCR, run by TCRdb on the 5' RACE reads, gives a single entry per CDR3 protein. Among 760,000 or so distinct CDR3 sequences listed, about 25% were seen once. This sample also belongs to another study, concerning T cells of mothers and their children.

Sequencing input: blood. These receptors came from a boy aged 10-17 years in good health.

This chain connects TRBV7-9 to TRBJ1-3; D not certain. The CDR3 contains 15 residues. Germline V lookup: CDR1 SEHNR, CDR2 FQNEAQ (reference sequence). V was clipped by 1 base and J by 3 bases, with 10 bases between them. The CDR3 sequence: CASSLDGSGGNTIYF. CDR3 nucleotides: TGTGCCAGCAGCTTAGACGGCAGCGGTGGAAACACCATATATTTT.

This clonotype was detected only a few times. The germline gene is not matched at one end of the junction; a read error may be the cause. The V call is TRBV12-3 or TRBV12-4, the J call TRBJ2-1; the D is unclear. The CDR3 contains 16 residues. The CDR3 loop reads CASSPKHVHSYSEQFF. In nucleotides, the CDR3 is TGTGCCAGCAGCCCTAAACACGTACACTCCTACAGTGAGCAGTTCTTC.

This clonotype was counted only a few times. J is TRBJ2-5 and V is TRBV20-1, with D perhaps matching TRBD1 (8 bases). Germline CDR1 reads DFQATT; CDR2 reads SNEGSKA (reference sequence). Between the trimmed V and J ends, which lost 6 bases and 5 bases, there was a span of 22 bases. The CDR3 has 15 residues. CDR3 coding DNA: TGCAGTGCCGAAAGGGGCACAGGGGGAGGGGAGACCCAGTACTTC. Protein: CSAERGTGGGETQYF.

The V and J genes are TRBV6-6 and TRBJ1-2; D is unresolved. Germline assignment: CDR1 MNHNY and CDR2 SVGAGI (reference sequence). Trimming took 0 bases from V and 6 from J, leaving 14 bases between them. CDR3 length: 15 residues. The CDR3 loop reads CASSYSIPSPHGYTF. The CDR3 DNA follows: TGTGCCAGCAGTTACTCGATACCCTCGCCCCATGGCTACACCTTC.

This CDR3 reads CATSRGIMNTEAFF. As DNA, the CDR3 is TGTGCCACCAGCAGAGGAATCATGAACACTGAAGCTTTCTTT. The chain uses TRBV15 and TRBJ1-1, with D unclear. CDR1 is LNHNV, CDR2 YYDKDF, per germline (reference sequence). The CDR3 spans 14 residues. V lost 1 base and J lost 0, with 6 bases in between.

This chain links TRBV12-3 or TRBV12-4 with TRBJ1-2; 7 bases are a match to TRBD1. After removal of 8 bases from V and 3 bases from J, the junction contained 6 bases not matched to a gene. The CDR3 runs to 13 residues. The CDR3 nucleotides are TGTGCCAGCTCAGCCGACAGGGACTATGGCTACACCTTC. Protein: CASSADRDYGYTF.

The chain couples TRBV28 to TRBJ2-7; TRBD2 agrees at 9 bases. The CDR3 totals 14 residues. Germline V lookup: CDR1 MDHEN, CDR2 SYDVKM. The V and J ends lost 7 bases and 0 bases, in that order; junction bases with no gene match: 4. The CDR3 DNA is TGTGCCAGCACACTAGCGGGTGACTCCTACGAGCAGTACTTC. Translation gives CASTLAGDSYEQYF.

The DNA for the CDR3 is TGTGCCAGCAGTGCCATGTGGGAGAATCAGCCCCAGCATTTT. Its protein is CASSAMWENQPQHF. The gene calls are TRBV28 and TRBJ1-5, with D hard to call. The CDR3 sequence is 14 residues long. Trimming shortened V by 5 bases and J by 4 bases, and 12 bases separated the two germline ends. CDR1 and CDR2 (germline): MDHEN, SYDVKM.

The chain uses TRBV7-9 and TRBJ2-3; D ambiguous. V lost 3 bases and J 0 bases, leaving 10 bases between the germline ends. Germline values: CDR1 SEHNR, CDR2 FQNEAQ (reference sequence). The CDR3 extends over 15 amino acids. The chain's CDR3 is CASSFRYSSTDTQYF. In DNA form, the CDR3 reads TGTGCCAGCAGCTTCAGGTACTCTAGCACAGATACGCAGTATTTT.

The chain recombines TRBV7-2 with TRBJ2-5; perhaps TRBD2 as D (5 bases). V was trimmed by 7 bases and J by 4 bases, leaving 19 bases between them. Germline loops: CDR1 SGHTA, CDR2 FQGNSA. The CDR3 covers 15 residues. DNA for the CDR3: TGTGCCAGCAACACCCTACCGGAGGCGTTAGAGACCCAGTACTTC. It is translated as CASNTLPEALETQYF.

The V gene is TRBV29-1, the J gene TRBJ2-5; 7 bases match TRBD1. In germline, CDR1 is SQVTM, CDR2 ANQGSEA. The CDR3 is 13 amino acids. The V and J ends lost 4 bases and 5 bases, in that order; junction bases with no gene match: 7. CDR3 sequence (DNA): TGCAGCGTTGGAAAGGGGGCTCAGGAGACCCAGTACTTC. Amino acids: CSVGKGAQETQYF.

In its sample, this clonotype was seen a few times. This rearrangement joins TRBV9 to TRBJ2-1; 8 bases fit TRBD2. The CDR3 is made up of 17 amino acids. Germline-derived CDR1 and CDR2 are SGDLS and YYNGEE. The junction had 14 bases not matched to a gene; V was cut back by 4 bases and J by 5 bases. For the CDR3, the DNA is TGTGCCAGCAGCAGTCGACCGGGGACTAGAGACGACAATGAGCAGTTCTTC. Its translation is CASSSRPGTRDDNEQFF.

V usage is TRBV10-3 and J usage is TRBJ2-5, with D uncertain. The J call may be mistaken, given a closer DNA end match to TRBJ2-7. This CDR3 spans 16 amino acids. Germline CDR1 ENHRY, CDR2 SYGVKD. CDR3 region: CAISESRRRPYYEQYF. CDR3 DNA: TGTGCCATCAGTGAGTCTCGCAGGCGACCTTACTACGAGCAGTACTTC.

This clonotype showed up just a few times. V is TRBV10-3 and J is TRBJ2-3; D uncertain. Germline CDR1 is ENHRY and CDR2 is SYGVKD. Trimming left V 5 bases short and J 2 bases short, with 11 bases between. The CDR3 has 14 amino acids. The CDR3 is CAISTLTITDTQYF. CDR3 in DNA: TGTGCCATCAGTACATTAACCATCACAGATACGCAGTATTTT.

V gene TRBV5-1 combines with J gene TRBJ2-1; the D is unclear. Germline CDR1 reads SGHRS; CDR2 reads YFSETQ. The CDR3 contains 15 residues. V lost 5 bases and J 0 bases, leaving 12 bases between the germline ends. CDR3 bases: TGCGCCAGCAGTGATGGCGGCAGCTCCTACAATGAGCAGTTCTTC. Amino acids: CASSDGGSSYNEQFF.

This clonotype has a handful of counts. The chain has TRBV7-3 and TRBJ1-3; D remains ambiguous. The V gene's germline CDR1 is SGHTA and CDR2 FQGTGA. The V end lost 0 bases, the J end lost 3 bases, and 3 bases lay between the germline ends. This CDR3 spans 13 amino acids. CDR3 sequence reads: CASSLTDGNTIYF. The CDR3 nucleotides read TGTGCCAGCAGCTTAACAGATGGAAACACCATATATTTT.

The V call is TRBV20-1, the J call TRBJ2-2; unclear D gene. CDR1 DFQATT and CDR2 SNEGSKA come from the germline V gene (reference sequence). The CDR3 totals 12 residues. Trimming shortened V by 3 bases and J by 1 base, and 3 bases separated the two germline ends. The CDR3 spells CSASGNTGELFF. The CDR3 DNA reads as TGCAGTGCTAGCGGGAACACCGGGGAGCTGTTTTTT.

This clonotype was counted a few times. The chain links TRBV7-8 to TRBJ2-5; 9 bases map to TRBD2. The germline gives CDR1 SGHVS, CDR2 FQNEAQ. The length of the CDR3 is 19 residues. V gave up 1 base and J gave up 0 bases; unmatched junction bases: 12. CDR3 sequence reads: CASSLGRRRGGQYQETQYF. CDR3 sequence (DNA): TGTGCCAGCAGCTTAGGGCGGCGGCGGGGGGGCCAGTACCAAGAGACCCAGTACTTC.